The sequence of this T cell receptor beta chain was determined in a study of CD8+CD57+ T cells in acquired aplastic anemia (dated by TCRdb to 2016 to 2019). Regarding the complete study: A mean of roughly 2.9 ug of DNA, ranging from roughly 0.17 to 30 ug, was extracted from sorted CD4+ and CD8+ cells. CD8+CD57+ expansion was defined as frequency above the mean frequency observed in healthy subjects.

Study-wide conclusions, independent of this receptor: Between patients and healthy controls, no significant difference in CD8+ Simpson's diversity was found (P=0.060). Some 30 CD8+ CDR3 sequences were found to be shared between patients and controls, but these sequences appeared to be highly expressed in patients and within the immunodominant clones of the patients.

The patients picked for sequencing were ones in whom flow cytometry had shown an expansion of CD8+CD57+ cells. Every patient had severe acquired aplastic anemia, diagnosed using the International Study of Aplastic Anemia and Agranulocytosis and Camitta criteria. Patients had received no therapy at the time of blood sampling. In this study, sorted CD4+ and CD8+ T cells from the blood of healthy subjects and of severe aplastic anemia patients had their TCR repertoires deep-sequenced. In the USA, patient enrollment took place under clinicaltrials.gov protocols 00001620, 01623167, 00001397, 00071045, 00081523 and 00961064. Ficoll-Paque density gradient centrifugation was used to isolate peripheral blood mononuclear cells. Before DNA extraction, CD4+ and CD8+ T cells were sorted with FACS or magnetic beads. This clonotype occurred once. No cognate antigen has been identified for it. The input lacks base qualities; no much larger clone sits a single base away. A single read counts as weak evidence.

Profiling of TCR beta VDJ combinations and CDR3 sequences used genomic DNA as the template. An Illumina HiSeq 2000 was the platform used for TCR repertoire sequencing. In the authors' own workflow: TRBV/TRBJ rearrangement plots, CDR3 size and DJ length profiles, and Simpson's diversity index were used to evaluate the repertoires. The immunodominant clone was defined as the most abundant DNA sequence in deep sequencing data. CDR3 amino acid sequences were screened for sharing across subjects and compared with published repertoires and the VDJdb database. The public reads were quality trimmed at Q25 with fastp and then assembled into clones with MiXCR by TCRdb, keeping productive beta chains. Each CDR3 protein gets just one entry, which takes the most common genes and DNA from the rows behind it. V and J calls and clone size were set by TCRdb, not the authors. The sample yields a few hundred thousand distinct CDR3 sequences; roughly 53% were counted once. 15% to 20% of the sample lies in the top ten.

CDR1 and CDR2 were assigned from the germline V gene as LGHNT and FRNRAP. Its CDR3 holds 11 amino acids, cysteine through phenylalanine. Just CDR3 DNA is preserved here, 33 bases in frame from base 1. V sheds 6 bases and J sheds 7 bases, leaving 6 bases between their ends. Input material: sorted CD4+, CD8+, or CD8+CD57+ T cells (not recorded which) from PBMCs. The chain was built from TRBV12-5 and TRBJ1-4; confidence is insufficient to name the D gene. The sequence was obtained from a human donor with aplastic anemia. The DNA is TGTGCTAGTGGCTACGGTGAAAAACTGTTTTTT. Its translation reads: CASGYGEKLFF. With all but the CDR3 taken from the reference TRBV12-5 and TRBJ1-4 genes, the full variable domain is: DARVTQTPRHKVTEMGQEVTMRCQPILGHNTVFWYRQTMMQGLELLAYFRNRAPLDDSGMPKDRFSAEMPDATLATLKIQPSEPRDSAVYFCASGYGEKLFFGSGTQLSVL.